Reported below is one T cell receptor beta chain. Its antigen remains undetermined. Per-nucleotide qualities are absent, and no much larger clonotype sits a single base away. These data are taken from a study of blood T cell repertoires in COVID-19 (dated by TCRdb to 2020 to 2021). A note on the overall study: Samples covering the acute and convalescent phases of COVID-19 were provided by collaborators in the United States, Italy and Spain. The material from the prospective study consisted of cDNA or gDNA derived from T cells, B-cell-depleted T cells, or PBMCs. The dataset comprised deeply sampled blood TCRbeta repertoires from subjects exposed to, actively infected with, or recovered from COVID-19. The repertoires were released in a freely available public database meant as a resource for research on the immune response to SARS-CoV-2. The samples were drawn from two sources: the first 160 participants of the ongoing ImmuneRACE study, and 1,254 subjects contributed by 6 global collaborators. The sample metadata nearly always contained a de-identified subject ID, COVID-19 status, age in years and sex. Where available, HLA class I and class II types were obtained from metadata supplied by the sample provider rather than from assay-based typing.

The full study reports these points: Clinical and demographic metadata were provided uncurated, with the amount varying by source and participant.

The CDR3 covers 13 residues, taking in both the cysteine and the phenylalanine. Solely the CDR3 DNA is kept, with 39 bases framed from the first base. At the junction V is shortened by 4 bases and J by 3 bases, with 9 bases in between. Taken from the germline V gene, the CDR1 and CDR2 loops are LGHNA and YSLEER. One collaborating source in Seattle enrolled patients during active infection and followed them longitudinally through the course of disease. Each collaborating institution followed its own protocols to collect whole blood in K2EDTA tubes. Collaborator samples were shipped for TCRbeta analysis as frozen whole blood, isolated PBMCs, or DNA extracted from either sample type. TCRbeta CDR3 regions were amplified from genomic DNA using the immunoSEQ Assay, a bias-controlled multiplex PCR. On the study's bioinformatics: Within the assay, amplification of reference gene primers was used to estimate how many nucleated cells each sample contained. To quantify the absolute abundance of each unique TCRbeta CDR3 rearrangement, sequence reads were collapsed and filtered. For each sample, productive Simpson clonality was calculated as the square root of Simpson's diversity index over productive rearrangements. TCRdb's version of the immuneACCESS table is confined to in-frame rearrangements and falls short of the full clone set. An unresolved V gene accounts for under half of the shortfall where checked; the remainder is of unknown origin. Clonal size and the V and J genes are those of that table, whereas D and trimming came from the DNA. The sample table lists around 250,000 clones, almost 90% of them with a count of one. The leading ten clones occupy around 1.9% of the sample.

The chain links TRBV4-3 with TRBJ1-1, with no confidently assigned D gene. The source of this sequence is a woman aged 55-69 years with COVID-19, enrolled during active disease. What was sequenced was peripheral blood. This receptor has the CDR3 CASSLTRDTEAFF. Read as DNA, the sequence is TGCGCCAGCAGCCTTACGAGGGACACTGAAGCTTTCTTT.